This TCR beta chain was captured in a study of shared clonotypes between healthy human individuals. Profiled with immunoSEQ multiplex PCR; TCRdb holds only in-frame clones, not every one. Of more than 2 million clones listed, 85% to 95% are singletons. Trimming took off 0 bases at V and 6 bases at J, with 12 bases between the two ends. Germline loops: CDR1 MGHRA, CDR2 YSYEKL. The CDR3 consists of 16 residues. The sequenced sample was naive CD4+ T cells sorted from blood. Noted subset: CD45RA+ positively selected. This TCR was recovered from a man younger than 35 in good health. J is TRBJ1-6 and V is TRBV4-1; D call uncertain. The CDR3 region is CASSQDRYATNSPLHF. The CDR3 coding sequence is TGCGCCAGCAGCCAAGATAGGTATGCTACTAATTCACCCCTCCACTTT.